This T cell receptor beta chain was recorded in a study of control samples from healthy donors and cancer patients. The CDR3 spans 11 residues. Germline loops: CDR1 DFQATT, CDR2 SNEGSKA (reference sequence). The germline V and J ends were trimmed by 7 bases and 4 bases, with 10 bases remaining between them. This clone was picked up a small number of times. Libraries were prepared by immunoSEQ multiplex PCR; TCRdb keeps only in-frame clonotypes and omits some of them. Of around 71,000 clones in the sample, about nine tenths were seen once. The chain carries TRBV20-1 and TRBJ1-2; D not resolved. The sample was PBMCs. This TCR was recovered from a woman aged 45-59 years with colorectal cancer. CDR3 region: CSGPPSYGYTF. The CDR3 DNA sequence: TGCAGTGGTCCGCCGAGCTATGGCTACACCTTC.